Sequencing of this T cell receptor beta chain was carried out in a study of read filtering for tumor transcriptome and immune sequencing. The count of this clonotype is one. Its antigen is unidentified. Study results and limitations: Without single-read clonotypes, shared clonotype proportions correlated more between IR-seq and RNA-seq. In IR-seq, single-read clonotypes were around 85% of clonotypes but approximately 3.2% of reads. Compared with RNA-seq, IR-seq gave much higher clonotype depth and reliability.

Sampling of bone marrow took place during active disease in every patient. CDR3 length: 18 amino acids. The germline CDR1 and CDR2 sequences are LNHDA and SQIVND (reference sequence). Trimming pared 2 bases from V and 11 bases from J, leaving 25 bases between. From around 0.4 ug of RNA, a library with molecular barcoded alpha/delta and beta/gamma adaptors was made. TCRdb reprocessed the reads via MiXCR and lists one record per CDR3 protein. The sample records approximately 61,000 distinct CDR3 sequences, about a fifth being singletons. Sample: a population of CD138-negative cells sorted from bone marrow. The clonotype originates from a donor at least 40 years old with multiple myeloma. The chain recombines TRBV19 with TRBJ2-6, with a possible D match to TRBD1 (5 bases). CDR3 nucleotide sequence: TGTGCCAGTAGTATATTCCCCGTTCGAGCTGGTGGGGCTGACGTCCTGACTTTC. Its protein product is CASSIFPVRAGGADVLTF.